The clone carrying this T cell receptor beta chain was detected only once. As yet, its antigen is unknown. One junction end does not reproduce the germline sequence, and a read error may be involved. Recently diagnosed hyperthyroidism of less than 2 months' duration affected patients aged 18 to 65. The data stem from a study of T cells in Graves' hyperthyroidism and ophthalmopathy. Study-level findings and limits: Ophthalmopathy stood apart from stable hyperthyroidism in a 13 V-J model. Model output signaled ophthalmopathy a median 6.5 months ahead of onset.

RNA transcripts provided the source from which TCR beta CDR3 regions were amplified. Initially, a first-round RT-PCR of the TCR CDR3 employed the HTBI primer set. MiXCR, run by TCRdb on the multiplex PCR reads, gives a single entry per CDR3 protein. This sample carries fewer than 550,000 distinct CDR3 sequences, approximately 15% of them seen once, and the ten largest clones take around 14%. Germline CDR1 LGHNA, CDR2 YNFKEQ. The CDR3 is 16 amino acids. Sequenced sample: blood. The rearrangement uses TRBV4-2 and TRBJ2-6, with 11 bases aligning to TRBD1. The clonotype was recovered from a woman younger than 30 with Graves' hyperthyroidism. As DNA, the CDR3 is TGTGCCAGCGCCAGGGACAGGGGGTCTGAGGCCAACGTCCTGACTTTC. It codes for CASARDRGSEANVLTF.